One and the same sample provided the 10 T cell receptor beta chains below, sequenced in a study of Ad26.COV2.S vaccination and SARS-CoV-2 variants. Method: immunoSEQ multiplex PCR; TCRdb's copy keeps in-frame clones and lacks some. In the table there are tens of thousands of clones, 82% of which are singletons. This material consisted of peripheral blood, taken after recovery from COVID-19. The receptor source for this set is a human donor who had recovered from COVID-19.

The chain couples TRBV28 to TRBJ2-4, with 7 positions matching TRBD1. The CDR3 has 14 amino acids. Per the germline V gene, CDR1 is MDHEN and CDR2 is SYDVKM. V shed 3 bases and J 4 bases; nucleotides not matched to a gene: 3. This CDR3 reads CASSLGDSKNIQYF. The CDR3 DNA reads TGTGCCAGCAGTTTGGGGGACAGTAAAAACATTCAGTACTTC.

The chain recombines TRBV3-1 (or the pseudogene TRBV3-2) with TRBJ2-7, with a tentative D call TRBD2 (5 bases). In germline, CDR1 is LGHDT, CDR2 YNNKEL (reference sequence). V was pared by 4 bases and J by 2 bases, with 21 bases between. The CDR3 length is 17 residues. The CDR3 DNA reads TGTGCCAGCAGCCCGACCCGGGGTCTAGCAGTTGCCTACGAGCAGTACTTC. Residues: CASSPTRGLAVAYEQYF.

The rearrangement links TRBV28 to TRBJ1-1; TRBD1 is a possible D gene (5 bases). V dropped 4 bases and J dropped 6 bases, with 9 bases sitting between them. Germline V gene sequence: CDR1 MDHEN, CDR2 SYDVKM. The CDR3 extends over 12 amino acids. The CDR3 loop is CASSSQGSEAFF. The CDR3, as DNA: TGTGCCAGCAGTTCCCAGGGTTCTGAAGCTTTCTTT.

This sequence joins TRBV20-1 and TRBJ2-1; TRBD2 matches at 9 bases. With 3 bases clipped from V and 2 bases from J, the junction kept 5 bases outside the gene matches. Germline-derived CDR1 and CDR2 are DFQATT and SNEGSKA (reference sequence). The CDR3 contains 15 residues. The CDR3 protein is CSASRSSGAYNEQFF. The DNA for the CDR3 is TGCAGTGCTAGTCGGTCTAGCGGGGCCTACAATGAGCAGTTCTTC.

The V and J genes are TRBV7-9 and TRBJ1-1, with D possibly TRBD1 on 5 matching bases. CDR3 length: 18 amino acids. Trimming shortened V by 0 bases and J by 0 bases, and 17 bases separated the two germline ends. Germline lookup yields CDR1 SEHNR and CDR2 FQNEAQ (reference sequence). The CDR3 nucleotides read TGTGCCAGCAGCTTAGCCGTGACAGCCACGGCGATGAACACTGAAGCTTTCTTT. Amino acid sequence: CASSLAVTATAMNTEAFF.

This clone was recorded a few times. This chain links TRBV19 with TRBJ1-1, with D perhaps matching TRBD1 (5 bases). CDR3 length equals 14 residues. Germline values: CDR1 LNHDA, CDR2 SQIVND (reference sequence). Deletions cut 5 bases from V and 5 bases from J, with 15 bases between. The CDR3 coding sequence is TGTGCCAGTAGTCTCGGGACGGAAAATACTGAAGCTTTCTTT. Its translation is CASSLGTENTEAFF.

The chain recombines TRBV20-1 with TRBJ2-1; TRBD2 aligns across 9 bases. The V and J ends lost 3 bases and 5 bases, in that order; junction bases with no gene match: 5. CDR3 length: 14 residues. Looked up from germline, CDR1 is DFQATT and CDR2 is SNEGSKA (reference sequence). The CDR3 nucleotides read TGCAGTGCTAGTCACCGGACTAGCGACAATGAGCAGTTCTTC. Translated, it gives CSASHRTSDNEQFF.

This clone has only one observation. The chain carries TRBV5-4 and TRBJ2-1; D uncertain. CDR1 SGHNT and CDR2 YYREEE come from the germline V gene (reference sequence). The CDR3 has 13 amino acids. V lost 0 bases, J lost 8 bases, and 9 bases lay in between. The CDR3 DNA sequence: TGTGCCAGCAGCTTGGCCCTCTGGGATGAGCAGTTCTTC. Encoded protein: CASSLALWDEQFF.

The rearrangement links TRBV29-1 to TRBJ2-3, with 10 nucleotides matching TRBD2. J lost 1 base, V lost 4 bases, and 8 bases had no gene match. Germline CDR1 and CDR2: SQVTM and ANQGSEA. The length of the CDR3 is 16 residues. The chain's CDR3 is CSVGQTSGRGTDTQYF. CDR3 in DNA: TGCAGCGTTGGTCAAACAAGCGGGAGGGGCACAGATACGCAGTATTTT.

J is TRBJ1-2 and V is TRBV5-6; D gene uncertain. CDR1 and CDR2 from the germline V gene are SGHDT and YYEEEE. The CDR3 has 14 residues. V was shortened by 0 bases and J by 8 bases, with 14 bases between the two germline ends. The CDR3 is CASSLARPRHGYTF. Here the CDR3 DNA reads TGTGCCAGCAGCTTGGCCAGACCGCGGCACGGCTACACCTTC.